The 9 T cell receptor beta chains below all came from one sample that was sequenced in a study of T cell repertoires in aging, cancer and after chemotherapy. Rearranged V-D-J TRB sequences were amplified with a mixed TRB-A/B primer pool. One entry per CDR3 protein results from TCRdb running MiXCR on the multiplex PCR reads. The sample lists roughly 3,500 distinct CDR3 sequences, 27% occurring once. Amplification of TCR beta used genomic DNA extracted from peripheral blood. Sequenced material: blood. All receptors come from a human donor with a solid tumor.

In this sample, this clonotype turned up a few times. The chain combines TRBV19 with TRBJ1-2; D gene unclear. The V and J ends lost 5 bases and 4 bases respectively, with 26 bases between them. Per germline, CDR1 LNHDA and CDR2 SQIVND (reference sequence). The CDR3 is made up of 18 amino acids. The CDR3 reads CASSFDLGKARLTYGYTF. The CDR3 DNA follows: TGTGCCAGTAGTTTTGACCTCGGGAAGGCGAGACTCACCTATGGCTACACCTTC.

This clonotype was picked up a small number of times. V is TRBV4-1 and J is TRBJ1-2; D perhaps matches TRBD1 (6 bases). The germline gives CDR1 MGHRA, CDR2 YSYEKL. Trimming stripped 0 bases from V and 10 bases from J, with 15 bases between. CDR3 length: 14 residues. CDR3 region: CASSQDRLTGTYTF. The CDR3 bases are TGCGCCAGCAGCCAAGACAGACTTACAGGGACCTACACCTTC.

The chain is built from TRBV20-1 and TRBJ2-1; TRBD2 is a possible D gene (5 bases). V was pared by 3 bases and J by 4 bases, with 13 bases between. This CDR3 has 14 amino acids. Germline values: CDR1 DFQATT, CDR2 SNEGSKA (reference sequence). In DNA form, the CDR3 reads TGCAGTGCTAGTCGGGGTCCCCTTTACAATGAGCAGTTCTTC. This sequence encodes CSASRGPLYNEQFF.

This clonotype appeared a few times. The rearrangement links TRBV15 to TRBJ1-1, with D hard to call. The CDR3 has 13 amino acids. Trimming cost V 6 bases and J 4 bases, with 12 bases left between them. Germline values: CDR1 LNHNV, CDR2 YYDKDF (reference sequence). The CDR3 region has the DNA TGTGCCACCAGTCGGTCAGCCGGCACTGAAGCTTTCTTT. Protein sequence: CATSRSAGTEAFF.

This clonotype showed up just a few times. The gene calls are TRBV5-4 and TRBJ2-1; D might be TRBD1 (6 bases). The ends were cut back, 5 bases at V and 5 bases at J, with 17 bases in the middle. The CDR3 is 15 amino acids. Germline-derived CDR1 and CDR2 are SGHNT and YYREEE (reference sequence). Here the CDR3 reads CASSSRDTMNNEQFF. CDR3 nucleotide sequence: TGTGCCAGCAGTTCCCGGGACACTATGAACAATGAGCAGTTCTTC. The full variable domain, with the rest looked up from reference TRBV5-4 and TRBJ2-1, is ETGVTQSPTHLIKTRGQQVTLRCSSQSGHNTVSWYQQALGQGPQFIFQYYREEENGRGNFPPRFSGLQFPNYSSELNVNALELDDSALYLCASSSRDTMNNEQFFGPGTRLTVL.

The genes are TRBV6-2 or TRBV6-3 and TRBJ1-5, with D perhaps matching TRBD1 (6 bases). This CDR3 contains 16 residues. V was cut by 0 bases and J by 2 bases, with 11 bases left in between. Germline lookup yields CDR1 MNHEY and CDR2 SVGEGT. CDR3 amino acids: CASSYSLRQGNQPQHF. DNA for the CDR3: TGTGCCAGCAGTTACTCCTTACGACAGGGCAATCAGCCCCAGCATTTT.

Judged by abundance, this clonotype is medium-sized. This CDR3 reads CASSLDGLQLFF. CDR3 nucleotide sequence: TGTGCCAGCAGCTTAGATGGCCTACAACTGTTTTTT. The chain has TRBV7-9 and TRBJ1-4; D gene ambiguous. V dropped 1 base and J dropped 12 bases, with 9 bases sitting between them. The CDR3 is 12 amino acids. Looked up from germline, CDR1 is SEHNR and CDR2 is FQNEAQ (reference sequence).

The chain recombines TRBV10-3 with TRBJ1-2, with 10 bases matching TRBD1. V was pared by 0 bases and J by 4 bases, with 2 bases of the junction left unmatched. Germline V gene data show CDR1 as ENHRY and CDR2 as SYGVKD. The CDR3 is made up of 15 amino acids. CDR3 sequence reads: CAISESGQGLYGYTF. The CDR3 nucleotides read TGTGCCATCAGTGAGTCGGGACAGGGGCTCTATGGCTACACCTTC.

This clonotype has more than one count but fewer than ten. The chain couples TRBV28 to TRBJ2-7, with 11 bases lining up with TRBD1. From germline, CDR1 is MDHEN and CDR2 SYDVKM. The CDR3 sequence is 15 residues long. The trim removed 7 bases at V and 6 bases at J, leaving 11 bases unmatched. The CDR3 loop reads CASNNPWTGGLEQYF. The CDR3 DNA reads TGTGCCAGCAACAATCCATGGACAGGGGGCCTCGAGCAGTACTTC.